This passage covers 25 T cell receptor beta chains from one sample sequenced in a study of cytomegalovirus exposure and HLA in healthy donors. A multiplex PCR was run with 60 Vbeta primers and 13 Jbeta primers. This table comes from immunoSEQ multiplex PCR, and its TCRdb copy is limited to in-frame clones, with some not included. The profile shows hundreds of thousands of clones, around four fifths of them singletons. Source material: PBMCs. These receptors were collected from a boy between 10 and 17 years old in good health and CMV-seronegative.

The chain uses TRBV15 and TRBJ2-5; 10 nucleotides match TRBD1. The V gene's germline CDR1 is LNHNV and CDR2 YYDKDF (reference sequence). With 3 bases clipped from V and 7 bases from J, the junction kept 8 bases outside the gene matches. The CDR3 contains 15 residues. The CDR3 sequence is CATSRDRGIGRTQYF. The CDR3 bases are TGTGCCACCAGCAGGGACAGGGGGATTGGTCGGACCCAGTACTTC.

The chain links TRBV19 to TRBJ1-2; 7 bases map to TRBD1. CDR3 size: 14 residues. J lost 8 bases, V lost 3 bases, and 9 bases had no gene match. Germline CDR1 reads LNHDA; CDR2 reads SQIVND (reference sequence). The CDR3 sequence: CASSIPGQATGYTF. For the CDR3, the DNA is TGTGCCAGTAGTATCCCCGGACAGGCAACGGGCTACACCTTC.

This clone was seen a handful of times. The chain combines TRBV19 with TRBJ1-3; no definite D call. Germline assignment: CDR1 LNHDA and CDR2 SQIVND (reference sequence). The V gene lost 3 bases and the J gene lost 0 bases, with 9 bases spanning the gap. The CDR3 runs to 15 residues. The CDR3: CASSIKSVSGNTIYF. CDR3 bases: TGTGCCAGTAGTATCAAGTCAGTCTCTGGAAACACCATATATTTT.

The rearrangement links TRBV4-1 to TRBJ1-4; D unclear. The CDR3 is made up of 18 amino acids. Germline V gives CDR1 MGHRA, CDR2 YSYEKL. Trimming took off 0 bases at V and 0 bases at J, with 14 bases between the two ends. The CDR3 nucleotides are TGCGCCAGCAGCCAAGAACTCATGCTCCTTGCAACTAATGAAAAACTGTTTTTT. This encodes CASSQELMLLATNEKLFF.

The chain is built from TRBV6-1 and TRBJ1-2; possibly TRBD1 for D (6 bases). Germline assignment: CDR1 MNHNS and CDR2 SASEGT. Trimming stripped 6 bases from V and 7 bases from J, with 12 bases between. This CDR3 comprises 12 residues. The CDR3 DNA sequence: TGTGCCAGCAGCGAGGGGGTGTTTGGCTACACCTTC. It yields the protein CASSEGVFGYTF.

This chain links TRBV6-5 with TRBJ1-5, with 8 bases identical to TRBD1. The CDR3 covers 14 residues. V lost 0 bases, J lost 7 bases, and 2 bases stayed unmatched. CDR1 and CDR2 (germline): MNHEY, SVGAGI. The chain's CDR3 is CASSYSDRDQPQHF. DNA for the CDR3: TGTGCCAGCAGTTACTCGGACAGGGACCAGCCCCAGCATTTT.

This chain joins TRBV30 and TRBJ2-7, with TRBD2 matching over 7 bases. Trimming removed 5 bases from V and 2 bases from J; junction bases left unmatched: 9. CDR3 length equals 14 residues. Germline V gene lookup returns CDR1 GTSNPN and CDR2 SVGIG (reference sequence). This CDR3 reads CAWEIGGRPYEQYF. CDR3 nucleotides: TGTGCCTGGGAAATAGGCGGGAGACCCTACGAGCAGTACTTC.

The chain uses TRBV29-1 and TRBJ2-5, with a weak D call TRBD1 (6 bases). The CDR3 covers 13 residues. From germline, CDR1 is SQVTM and CDR2 ANQGSEA. Deletions cut 4 bases from V and 5 bases from J, with 14 bases between. Here the CDR3 reads CSVGWGLGETQYF. The CDR3 bases are TGCAGCGTTGGTTGGGGGCTCGGCGAGACCCAGTACTTC.

The chain is built from TRBV7-9 and TRBJ1-1; D not resolved. CDR1 SEHNR and CDR2 FQNEAQ come from the germline V gene (reference sequence). The CDR3 sequence is 13 residues long. The V end lost 4 bases, the J end lost 1 base, and 7 bases lay between the germline ends. CDR3 sequence: CASSSDWNTEAFF. DNA for the CDR3: TGTGCCAGCAGCTCCGACTGGAACACTGAAGCTTTCTTT.

J is TRBJ2-4 and V is TRBV6-1; TRBD1 matches 10 bases. This CDR3 comprises 15 residues. Looked up from germline, CDR1 is MNHNS and CDR2 is SASEGT. J gave up 1 base and V 5 bases, and 2 bases lay outside the gene matches. The CDR3 DNA reads as TGTGCCAGCAGTCGACAGGGGGCTGCCAAAAACATTCAGTACTTC. This encodes CASSRQGAAKNIQYF.

This chain links TRBV10-3 with TRBJ2-1; D possibly corresponds to TRBD2 (6 bases). CDR3 size: 15 residues. Trimming pared 2 bases from V and 1 base from J, leaving 9 bases between. Germline V gene sequence: CDR1 ENHRY, CDR2 SYGVKD. As DNA, the CDR3 is TGTGCCATCAGTGAGCTAGCGCGATCCTACAATGAGCAGTTCTTC. Amino acid sequence: CAISELARSYNEQFF.

The chain links TRBV11-2 to TRBJ1-1; 12 positions match TRBD1. The CDR3 sequence is 15 residues long. The V and J ends lost 6 bases and 2 bases, in that order; junction bases with no gene match: 4. Germline values: CDR1 SGHAT, CDR2 FQNNGV. Here the CDR3 DNA reads TGTGCCAGCAGACGCGGGACAGGGGGCAACACTGAAGCTTTCTTT. Translation: CASRRGTGGNTEAFF.

The chain is built from TRBV2 and TRBJ1-1; 7 bases map to TRBD1. The CDR3 runs to 18 residues. With 3 bases clipped from V and 1 base from J, the junction kept 14 bases outside the gene matches. Germline CDR1 SNHLY, CDR2 FYNNEI. The CDR3: CASSERTWTDRWNTEAFF. DNA for the CDR3: TGTGCCAGCAGTGAGCGGACTTGGACGGACAGGTGGAACACTGAAGCTTTCTTT. The full variable domain, in which reference TRBV2 and TRBJ1-1 provide the parts outside the CDR3, is EPEVTQTPSHQVTQMGQEVILRCVPISNHLYFYWYRQILGQKVEFLVSFYNNEISEKSEIFDDQFSVERPDGSNFTLKIRSTKLEDSAMYFCASSERTWTDRWNTEAFFGQGTRLTVV.

This chain joins TRBV5-4 and TRBJ1-1; 11 bases are shared with TRBD1. V lost 4 bases and J lost 1; bases outside the gene matches: 6. In germline, CDR1 is SGHNT, CDR2 YYREEE (reference sequence). The CDR3 totals 16 residues. In DNA form, the CDR3 reads TGTGCCAGCAGCCGGGGACAGGGGGGGCGGAACACTGAAGCTTTCTTT. It yields the protein CASSRGQGGRNTEAFF.

V is TRBV11-2 and J is TRBJ2-5; TRBD2 matches 9 bases. This CDR3 contains 15 residues. V lost 5 bases, J lost 5 bases, and 9 bases stayed unmatched. Germline lookup yields CDR1 SGHAT and CDR2 FQNNGV. The CDR3 nucleotides read TGTGCCAGCAGCCATGGGACTAGCTATCGCGAGACCCAGTACTTC. Translating it yields CASSHGTSYRETQYF. The full variable domain, completed using reference TRBV11-2 and TRBJ2-5, is EAGVAQSPRYKIIEKRQSVAFWCNPISGHATLYWYQQILGQGPKLLIQFQNNGVVDDSQLPKDRFSAERLKGVDSTLKIQPAKLEDSAVYLCASSHGTSYRETQYFGPGTRLLVL.

The chain has TRBV5-4 and TRBJ1-2; no clear D. The germline V and J ends were trimmed by 2 bases and 0 bases, with 8 bases remaining between them. This CDR3 region has 14 residues. CDR1 is SGHNT, CDR2 YYREEE, per germline (reference sequence). The CDR3: CASSLFRTNYGYTF. CDR3 DNA sequence: TGTGCCAGCAGCTTATTCAGGACTAACTATGGCTACACCTTC.

The chain recombines TRBV5-4 with TRBJ2-7; 9 bases are shared with TRBD2. Germline CDR1 and CDR2: SGHNT and YYREEE (reference sequence). Trimming cost V 2 bases and J 0 bases; bases outside gene matches: 15. The length of the CDR3 is 19 residues. CDR3 in DNA: TGTGCCAGCAGCTTAGAAACGGGACTAGCTGGGAGGAGCTCCTACGAGCAGTACTTC. Translating it yields CASSLETGLAGRSSYEQYF.

The sample holds a few counts of this clone. A junction end diverges from the germline sequence, so it may reflect a read error. Written as DNA, the CDR3 is TGTGCCAGCAGTGAAGCCCTCATGAGGCAGCGCTTT. Translating gives CASSEALMRQRF. The rearrangement joins TRBV2 to TRBJ1-6, with D unclear. CDR1 SNHLY and CDR2 FYNNEI come from the germline V gene. The CDR3 consists of 12 residues.

Here the CDR3 DNA reads TGCGCCAGCAAGGGGGTCAAAAACATTCAGTACTTC. Protein product: CASKGVKNIQYF. The chain employs TRBV5-1 and TRBJ2-4; tentatively, D is TRBD1 (6 bases). V was cut by 6 bases and J by 3 bases, with 7 bases left in between. The CDR3 has 12 residues. Germline V gene lookup returns CDR1 SGHRS and CDR2 YFSETQ.

The rearrangement links TRBV30 to TRBJ2-1, with D perhaps TRBD1 (6 bases). V was shortened by 3 bases and J by 5 bases, with 11 bases between the two germline ends. Germline CDR1 GTSNPN, CDR2 SVGIG (reference sequence). The CDR3 spans 13 residues. The CDR3 nucleotides are TGTGCCTGGAGACAAGGACAGAACAATGAGCAGTTCTTC. Its translation is CAWRQGQNNEQFF.

V usage is TRBV7-2 and J usage is TRBJ2-7, with 11 positions matching TRBD2. The junction had 5 bases not matched to a gene; V was cut back by 1 base and J by 3 bases. Germline CDR1 is SGHTA and CDR2 is FQGNSA. This CDR3 is built from 16 residues. CDR3 DNA sequence: TGTGCCAGCAGCTTAGGGCTAGCGGGAGGACGCTACGAGCAGTACTTC. Protein sequence: CASSLGLAGGRYEQYF.

This chain connects TRBV11-2 to TRBJ2-7; possible D gene TRBD1, 6 bases. Germline CDR1 and CDR2: SGHAT and FQNNGV. V lost 5 bases and J lost 3, with 14 bases in between. The CDR3 runs 14 residues. The CDR3 DNA sequence: TGTGCCAGCAGCCCCGGGACACCAATCTACGAGCAGTACTTC. This gives the protein CASSPGTPIYEQYF.

This chain links TRBV6-1 with TRBJ1-2; D ambiguous. The CDR3 contains 13 residues. Germline assignment: CDR1 MNHNS and CDR2 SASEGT. V was trimmed by 4 bases and J by 2 bases, leaving 8 bases between them. CDR3 region: CASSGRGNYGYTF. DNA for the CDR3: TGTGCCAGCAGTGGCCGGGGAAACTATGGCTACACCTTC.

This clone was detected only a few times. V usage is TRBV29-1 and J usage is TRBJ1-2; TRBD1 matches at 9 bases. V was pared by 7 bases and J by 3 bases, with 9 bases of the junction left unmatched. Looked up from germline, CDR1 is SQVTM and CDR2 is ANQGSEA. The CDR3 is 14 residues long. The CDR3 here is CSAQGQGRDYGYTF. CDR3 DNA sequence: TGCAGCGCCCAGGGACAGGGAAGGGACTATGGCTACACCTTC.

This clone was seen only once. The chain is built from TRBV25-1 and TRBJ2-5; the match to TRBD2 covers 11 bases. The CDR3 runs 13 residues. Germline CDR1 MGHDK, CDR2 SYGVNS. V shed 4 bases and J 5 bases; nucleotides not matched to a gene: 0. This CDR3 reads CASSGTSGETQYF. The CDR3 nucleotides read TGTGCCAGCAGTGGGACTAGCGGGGAGACCCAGTACTTC.